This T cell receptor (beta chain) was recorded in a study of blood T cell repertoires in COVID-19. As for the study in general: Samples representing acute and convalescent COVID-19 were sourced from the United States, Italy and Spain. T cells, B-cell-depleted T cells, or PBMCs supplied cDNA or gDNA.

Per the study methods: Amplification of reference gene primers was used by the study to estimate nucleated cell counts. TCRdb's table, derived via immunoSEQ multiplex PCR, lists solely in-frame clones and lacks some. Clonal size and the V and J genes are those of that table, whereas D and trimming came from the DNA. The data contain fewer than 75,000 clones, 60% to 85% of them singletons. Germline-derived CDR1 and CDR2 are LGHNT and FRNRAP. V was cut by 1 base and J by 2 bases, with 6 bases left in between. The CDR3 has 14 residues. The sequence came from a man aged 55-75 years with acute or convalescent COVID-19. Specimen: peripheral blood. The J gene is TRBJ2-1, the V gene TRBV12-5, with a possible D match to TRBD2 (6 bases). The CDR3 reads CASGLGGAYNEQFF. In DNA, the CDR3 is TGTGCTAGTGGTTTGGGGGGGGCCTACAATGAGCAGTTCTTC. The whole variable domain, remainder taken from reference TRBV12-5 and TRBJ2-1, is DARVTQTPRHKVTEMGQEVTMRCQPILGHNTVFWYRQTMMQGLELLAYFRNRAPLDDSGMPKDRFSAEMPDATLATLKIQPSEPRDSAVYFCASGLGGAYNEQFFGPGTRLTVL.